The 4 T cell receptor beta chains reported below all come from one sample, sequenced in a study of a mutant IDH1 vaccine in newly diagnosed glioma. Generated by immunoSEQ multiplex PCR, the TCRdb table keeps only in-frame clones and is missing some. Of roughly 76,000 clones in the sample, roughly 85% were seen once. Time point described: week 23, last vaccination. In every dose of vaccine, 300 ug of mutant IDH1 20-mer peptide was given alongside topical imiquimod. No antigen has been identified for these receptors. Sequences were derived from PBMCs, sampled from a glioma patient whose treatment included an IDH1 peptide vaccine. The receptors stem from a man aged 30 to 39 with glioma. Some clones in this sample may be carry-over from other donors' samples.

This chain connects TRBV28 to TRBJ2-1; D gene unclear. CDR3 length equals 16 residues. Trimming removed 4 bases from V and 4 bases from J, with 17 bases in between. Germline CDR1 reads MDHEN; CDR2 reads SYDVKM. CDR3 loop: CASSSIGADFYNEQFF. CDR3 coding DNA: TGTGCCAGCAGTTCTATAGGCGCTGACTTTTACAATGAGCAGTTCTTC. The full variable domain, rest sourced from reference TRBV28 and TRBJ2-1, is DVKVTQSSRYLVKRTGEKVFLECVQDMDHENMFWYRQDPGLGLRLIYFSYDVKMKEKGDIPEGYSVSREKKERFSLILESASTNQTSMYLCASSSIGADFYNEQFFGPGTRLTVL.

The genes are TRBV25-1 and TRBJ2-5; TRBD2 is a possible D gene (6 bases). The CDR3 contains 15 residues. The V end was cut by 2 bases, the J end by 5 bases, with 15 bases between. Per germline, CDR1 MGHDK and CDR2 SYGVNS. CDR3 bases: TGTGCCAGCAGTGAAGGTAGTATCAGCGGGGAGACCCAGTACTTC. Its translation is CASSEGSISGETQYF.

The chain carries TRBV6-1 and TRBJ1-2; D possibly corresponds to TRBD1 (6 bases). From germline, CDR1 is MNHNS and CDR2 SASEGT. CDR3 length: 15 residues. The ends were cut back, 6 bases at V and 3 bases at J, with 17 bases in the middle. The CDR3 coding sequence is TGTGCCAGCAGACCACAGGGTTCGGAGGACTATGGCTACACCTTC. Translation: CASRPQGSEDYGYTF.

The chain recombines TRBV5-6 with TRBJ2-1; perhaps D is TRBD1 or TRBD2 (5 bases each). Per germline, CDR1 SGHDT and CDR2 YYEEEE. The CDR3 runs to 12 residues. Trimming took off 3 bases at V and 7 bases at J, with 8 bases between the two ends. The CDR3 DNA reads as TGTGCCAGCAGCTGGGACCGAAATGAGCAGTTCTTC. Amino acid sequence: CASSWDRNEQFF.